This record covers a single TCR beta chain. The clone's antigen remains unknown. Qualities for individual bases were not recorded, and no much larger clone is one base off. The ophthalmopathy patients had moderately to severely active disease, with a Clinical Activity Score of 3 or higher, a NOSPECS grade of 4 or higher, and a disease duration of less than 3 months. Patients with other autoimmune diseases, uncontrolled infections, pregnancy or lactation were excluded. Diagnosis relied on clinical symptoms, serum thyroxine, TRAb, thyroid ultrasound and orbital computed tomography. Using Ficoll-Paque density gradient centrifugation, PBMCs were isolated from about 9.2 ml of fresh peripheral blood. Total RNA was extracted with Trizol reagent and quality-checked on an Agilent 2100 Bioanalyzer. Between the V and J ends, shortened by 4 bases and 6 bases respectively, the junction contains 19 bases. From the germline V gene, CDR1 is MNHNS and CDR2 is SASEGT. The CDR3 goes from the cysteine to the phenylalanine over 15 residues. CDR3 DNA only is kept here, 45 bases in frame from base 1.

The data were obtained in a study of Graves' ophthalmopathy and Graves' hyperthyroidism (dated by TCRdb to 2016 to 2019). With regard to the full study: Peripheral blood samples were taken at the time of initial diagnosis, before any treatment was given. The study used signatures of the TCR beta repertoire to tell Graves' ophthalmopathy apart from Graves' hyperthyroidism and to predict which patients would progress to ophthalmopathy. In total, under 150 blood samples were TCR-sequenced: approximately 40 ophthalmopathy, under 85 hyperthyroidism and about 17 hyperthyroidism-to-ophthalmopathy patients. To explore V-J signatures that distinguish ophthalmopathy from hyperthyroidism, a discovery set of 95 to 100 patients was enrolled, made up of more than 40 with ophthalmopathy and under 65 with stable hyperthyroidism. An independent validation cohort was composed of 18 hyperthyroidism patients and over 15 patients who later progressed from hyperthyroidism to ophthalmopathy. In roughly 6 hyperthyroidism patients, T-cell repertoires of thyroid tissue and blood were compared. After sampling, hyperthyroidism patients received methimazole starting at 30 mg daily, and ophthalmopathy patients received high-dose intravenous methylprednisolone.

Beyond this particular receptor, the publication reports: In cross-validation, the 13-signature model distinguished ophthalmopathy from stable hyperthyroidism with approximately 90% sensitivity and about 81% specificity, while in the test set the corresponding values were about 80% and 75%. Among expanded thyroid clonotypes with frequency above 0.001, most also showed up in blood, which suggests that blood repertoires may reflect the thyroid immune response. In validation, the model predicted ophthalmopathy progression with about 71% sensitivity and 72.22% specificity; around twelve predicted patients were CT-confirmed with GO in a median of approximately 6.5 months. Sample size was not predetermined statistically, and investigators were not blinded to group allocation.

For repertoire sequencing, TCR beta CDR3 regions were amplified from RNA transcripts. The first round was an RT-PCR using HTBI primers with the Qiagen OneStep RT-PCR kit, and this first round was followed by a second-round multiplex PCR, then size selection and purification. Libraries were sequenced paired-end with 100 bp reads on an Illumina HiSeq2000. In the source study's methods: SOAPnuke was used to process the reads, removing any read that contained adapters or uncalled bases, had a mean Phred below 15, or lacked an exact match to the constant primer or identifier. High-quality paired reads were merged with COPE v1.2.5. Each unique nucleotide sequence was treated as a clonotype, and MiTCR v1.1 was used to align the clonotypes to the IMGT TRB V, D and J references. Only V-J combinations with frequency above 0.0001 were analysed, covering over 99% of repertoires. For each V-J combination, a TCR clonal expansion and chaos score was defined as the ratio of F50 clonal expansion to chaos observed in the TCRdist matrix. Features were reduced by Welch's t-statistics and random forest to around 13 V-J combinations, which fed a naive Bayes classifier. The Morisita-Horn index was used to measure how similar the thyroid and blood repertoires were. In-frame beta chains were kept once TCRdb had trimmed the public reads at Q25 with fastp and called clones with MiXCR. Rows with a matching CDR3 protein are joined into one entry that keeps the most common DNA and genes. These V and J calls are TCRdb output, not the study's own analysis. This sample holds hundreds of thousands of distinct CDR3 sequences; 40% were observed only once. Together, the top ten hold 35% to 55% of the sample.

This TCR came from an adult man with Graves' ophthalmopathy. The rearranged segments are TRBV6-1 and TRBJ2-7; tentative D gene TRBD1, with 6 bases matching. Sequencing used peripheral blood. The CDR3 sequence is CASSAQRQATSEQYF. The nucleotide sequence reads TGTGCCAGCAGTGCCCAGAGACAGGCCACTAGCGAGCAGTACTTC.